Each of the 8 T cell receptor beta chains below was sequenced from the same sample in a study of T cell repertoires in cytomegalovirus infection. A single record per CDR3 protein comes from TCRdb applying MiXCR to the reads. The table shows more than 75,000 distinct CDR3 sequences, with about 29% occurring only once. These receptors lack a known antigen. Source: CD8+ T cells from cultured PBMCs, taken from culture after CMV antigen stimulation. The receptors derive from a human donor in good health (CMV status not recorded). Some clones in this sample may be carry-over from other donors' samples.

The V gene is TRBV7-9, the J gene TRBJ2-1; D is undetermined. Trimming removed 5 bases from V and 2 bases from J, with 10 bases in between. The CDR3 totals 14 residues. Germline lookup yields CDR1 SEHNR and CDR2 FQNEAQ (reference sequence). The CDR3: CASSGGYAYNEQFF. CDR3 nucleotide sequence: TGTGCCAGCAGCGGTGGCTATGCCTACAATGAGCAGTTCTTC.

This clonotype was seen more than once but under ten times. Here the CDR3 reads CASSLGGHSSVNYGYTF. The DNA of the CDR3 is TGTGCCAGCAGTTTAGGAGGGCACAGCTCAGTTAACTATGGCTACACCTTC. The chain is built from TRBV12-3 or TRBV12-4 and TRBJ1-2; D is unclear. The V end was cut by 1 base, the J end by 1 base, with 16 bases between. CDR3 size: 17 residues.

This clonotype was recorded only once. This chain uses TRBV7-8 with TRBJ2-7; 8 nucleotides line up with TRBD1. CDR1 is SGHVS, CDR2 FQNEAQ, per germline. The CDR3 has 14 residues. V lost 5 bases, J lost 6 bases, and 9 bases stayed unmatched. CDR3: CASSPPRQGIEQYF. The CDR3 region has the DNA TGTGCCAGCAGCCCGCCGAGACAGGGGATCGAGCAGTACTTC.

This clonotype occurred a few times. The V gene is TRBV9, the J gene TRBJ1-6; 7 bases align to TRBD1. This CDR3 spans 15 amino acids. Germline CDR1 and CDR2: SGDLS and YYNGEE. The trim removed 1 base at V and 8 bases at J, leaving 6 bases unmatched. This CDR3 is CASSVTGAGDSPLHF. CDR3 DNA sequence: TGTGCCAGCAGCGTAACAGGGGCGGGGGATTCACCCCTCCACTTT.

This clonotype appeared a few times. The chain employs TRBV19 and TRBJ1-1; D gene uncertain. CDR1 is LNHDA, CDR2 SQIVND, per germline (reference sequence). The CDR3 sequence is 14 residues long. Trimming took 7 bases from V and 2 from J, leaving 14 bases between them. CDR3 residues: CASILTSANTEAFF. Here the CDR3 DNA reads TGTGCCAGTATCCTGACATCAGCAAACACTGAAGCTTTCTTT.

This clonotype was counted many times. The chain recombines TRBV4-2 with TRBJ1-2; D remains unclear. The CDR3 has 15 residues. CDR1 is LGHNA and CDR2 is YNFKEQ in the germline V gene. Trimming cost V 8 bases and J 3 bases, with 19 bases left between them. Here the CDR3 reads CASEAWYGIHYGYTF. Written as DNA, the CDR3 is TGTGCCAGCGAAGCTTGGTACGGAATCCACTATGGCTACACCTTC.

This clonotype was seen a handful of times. This CDR3 reads CASSVTGYEQYF. In DNA form, the CDR3 reads TGTGCCAGCAGCGTCACAGGTTACGAGCAGTACTTC. The V call is TRBV27, the J call TRBJ2-7; possibly TRBD1 for D (5 bases). Deletions cut 6 bases from V and 4 bases from J, with 10 bases between. In germline, CDR1 is MNHEY, CDR2 SMNVEV (reference sequence). This CDR3 region has 12 residues.

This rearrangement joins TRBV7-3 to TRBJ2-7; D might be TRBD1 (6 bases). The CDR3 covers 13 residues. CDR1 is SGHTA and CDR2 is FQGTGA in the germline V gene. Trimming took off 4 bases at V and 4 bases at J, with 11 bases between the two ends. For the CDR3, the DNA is TGTGCCAGCAGCTCCATCCAGGGGTACGAGCAGTACTTC. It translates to CASSSIQGYEQYF.